Presented here are 20 T cell receptor beta chains from one specimen sequenced in a study of cytomegalovirus exposure and HLA in healthy donors (dated by TCRdb to the late 2010s). Preparation of the library involved the immunoSEQ multiplex PCR assay. A mixture of 60 forward primers for TCR Vbeta segments and 13 reverse primers for TCR Jbeta segments was used in the multiplex PCR. As stored in TCRdb, this immuneACCESS dataset retains in-frame rearrangements with V and J assigned. A fraction of the clones does not appear; measured against another copy, unresolved V genes explain less than half of the discrepancy, and the remainder lacks a known reason. This sample holds some 52,000 clones; approximately 77% were observed only once. Less than 9.5% of the sample lies in the top ten. The specimen sequenced was PBMCs. The receptors stem from a woman between 50 and 59 years old in good health and CMV-seronegative.

The V and J genes are TRBV9 and TRBJ1-1; D remains ambiguous. V lost 0 bases to trimming and J lost 3 bases, with 6 bases between them. CDR1 SGDLS and CDR2 YYNGEE come from the germline V gene. The CDR3 contains 13 residues. CDR3 in amino acids: CASSVVSDTEAFF. In nucleotides, the CDR3 is TGTGCCAGCAGCGTAGTATCCGACACTGAAGCTTTCTTT.

J is TRBJ2-3 and V is TRBV5-1, with 8 bases aligning to TRBD2. The CDR3 runs 16 residues. J was trimmed by 5 bases and V by 0 bases; bases with no gene match: 8. CDR1 is SGHRS and CDR2 is YFSETQ in the germline V gene. CDR3 nucleotide sequence: TGCGCCAGCAGCTTGGGTCGGGGGGGCCCGTTAGATACGCAGTATTTT. This codes for CASSLGRGGPLDTQYF. The complete variable domain, with remaining parts taken from reference TRBV5-1 and TRBJ2-3, reads KAGVTQTPRYLIKTRGQQVTLSCSPISGHRSVSWYQQTPGQGLQFLFEYFSETQRNKGNFPGRFSGRQFSNSRSEMNVSTLELGDSALYLCASSLGRGGPLDTQYFGPGTRLTVL.

The V and J genes are TRBV5-1 and TRBJ1-2; the D is unclear. Germline CDR1 is SGHRS and CDR2 is YFSETQ. Trimming left V 0 bases short and J 7 bases short, with 16 bases between. The CDR3 is 15 amino acids. CDR3 sequence (DNA): TGCGCCAGCAGCTTGGATTGGTCTTCTGGAGGTGGCTACACCTTC. Protein sequence: CASSLDWSSGGGYTF.

The rearrangement uses TRBV4-3 and TRBJ1-2; tentatively, D is TRBD1 (5 bases). There are 14 residues in the CDR3. Trimming left V 0 bases short and J 6 bases short, with 11 bases between. The germline CDR1 and CDR2 sequences are LGHNA and YSLEER. The CDR3 region has the DNA TGCGCCAGCAGCCAAGATCTCAGGGCGGATGGCTACACCTTC. Translated: CASSQDLRADGYTF.

The rearrangement joins TRBV9 to TRBJ2-7, with TRBD1 matching 10 bases. In germline, CDR1 is SGDLS, CDR2 YYNGEE. This CDR3 contains 16 residues. V gave up 0 bases and J gave up 4 bases; unmatched junction bases: 7. The CDR3 DNA reads TGTGCCAGCAGCGTAGGACAGGGGGCTTCACTTTACGAGCAGTACTTC. It codes for CASSVGQGASLYEQYF. The full variable domain, completed using reference TRBV9 and TRBJ2-7, is DSGVTQTPKHLITATGQRVTLRCSPRSGDLSVYWYQQSLDQGLQFLIQYYNGEERAKGNILERFSAQQFPDLHSELNLSSLELGDSALYFCASSVGQGASLYEQYFGPGTRLTVT.

This clone is a singleton in its sample. The chain joins TRBV7-3 to TRBJ2-3; 8 bases are shared with TRBD1. V lost 4 bases, J lost 4 bases, and 4 bases stayed unmatched. Per the germline V gene, CDR1 is SGHTA and CDR2 is FQGTGA. This CDR3 has 14 residues. CDR3 region: CASSYQGAPDTQYF. The CDR3 bases are TGTGCCAGCAGCTATCAGGGGGCCCCAGATACGCAGTATTTT. Based on the CDR3 plus reference TRBV7-3 and TRBJ2-3, the full variable domain is GAGVSQTPSNKVTEKGKYVELRCDPISGHTALYWYRQSLGQGPEFLIYFQGTGAADDSGLPNDRFFAVRPEGSVSTLKIQRTERGDSAVYLCASSYQGAPDTQYFGPGTRLTVL.

The chain joins TRBV15 to TRBJ1-2; 8 bases are shared with TRBD1. V dropped 0 bases and J dropped 6; count of bases not matched to a gene: 3. There are 14 residues in the CDR3. Germline lookup yields CDR1 LNHNV and CDR2 YYDKDF (reference sequence). CDR3 sequence: CATSRERQGNGYTF. CDR3 nucleotides: TGTGCCACCAGCAGAGAGAGACAGGGGAATGGCTACACCTTC. The variable domain in full, with the rest retrieved from reference TRBV15 and TRBJ1-2, is DAMVIQNPRYQVTQFGKPVTLSCSQTLNHNVMYWYQQKSSQAPKLLFHYYDKDFNNEADTPDNFQSRRPNTSFCFLDIRSPGLGDTAMYLCATSRERQGNGYTFGSGTRLTVV.

V gene TRBV5-1 combines with J gene TRBJ1-1; no firm D call. CDR3 length: 15 amino acids. The V end lost 0 bases, the J end lost 1 base, and 10 bases lay between the germline ends. CDR1 is SGHRS, CDR2 YFSETQ, per germline. CDR3 sequence (DNA): TGCGCCAGCAGCTTGGACACCTCTGGGAACACTGAAGCTTTCTTT. Its protein is CASSLDTSGNTEAFF.

This chain connects TRBV7-3 to TRBJ2-3; the D gene is possibly TRBD2 (7 bases). From germline, CDR1 is SGHTA and CDR2 FQGTGA. The ends were cut back, 1 base at V and 6 bases at J, with 11 bases in the middle. The CDR3 has 14 amino acids. The CDR3 bases are TGTGCCAGCAGCTTAAGGGGGGGCCCTGATACGCAGTATTTT. Translating gives CASSLRGGPDTQYF. Combining the CDR3 with reference TRBV7-3 and TRBJ2-3 gives the whole variable domain GAGVSQTPSNKVTEKGKYVELRCDPISGHTALYWYRQSLGQGPEFLIYFQGTGAADDSGLPNDRFFAVRPEGSVSTLKIQRTERGDSAVYLCASSLRGGPDTQYFGPGTRLTVL.

The chain employs TRBV7-9 and TRBJ2-1; the match to TRBD1 covers 9 bases. The CDR3 sequence is 13 residues long. V dropped 8 bases and J dropped 6; count of bases not matched to a gene: 5. CDR1 is SEHNR and CDR2 is FQNEAQ in the germline V gene (reference sequence). CDR3 bases: TGTGCCAGCGAGAGGACAGGGGTCAATGAGCAGTTCTTC. Its protein is CASERTGVNEQFF.

The chain employs TRBV5-1 and TRBJ2-5; 9 bases line up with TRBD2. CDR1 and CDR2 from the germline V gene are SGHRS and YFSETQ. Trimming took 0 bases from V and 1 from J; bases not matched to a gene: 1. The CDR3 covers 15 residues. The CDR3 is CASSLGGGAQETQYF. As DNA, the CDR3 is TGCGCCAGCAGCTTGGGCGGGGGGGCCCAAGAGACCCAGTACTTC.

V and J are TRBV5-1 and TRBJ2-1; tentative D call: TRBD2 (6 bases). The germline V gene has CDR1 SGHRS and CDR2 YFSETQ. V lost 9 bases and J lost 6, with 25 bases in between. CDR3 length: 16 amino acids. CDR3 region: CATGPGLLSPGNEQFF. CDR3 coding DNA: TGCGCCACCGGACCGGGACTCCTCTCCCCTGGCAATGAGCAGTTCTTC.

This clone has just one count. V usage is TRBV2 and J usage is TRBJ1-2, with D possibly matching TRBD1 (6 bases). CDR3 length: 13 amino acids. The ends were cut back, 6 bases at V and 4 bases at J, with 12 bases in the middle. Germline V gene lookup returns CDR1 SNHLY and CDR2 FYNNEI. This CDR3 reads CASRPQGTYGYTF. As DNA, the CDR3 is TGTGCCAGCAGACCCCAGGGGACCTATGGCTACACCTTC.

The chain has TRBV6-5 and TRBJ2-2; 9 nucleotides align to TRBD2. The CDR3 runs to 15 residues. Germline V lookup: CDR1 MNHEY, CDR2 SVGAGI. V lost 4 bases to trimming and J lost 3 bases; unmatched junction nucleotides: 3. DNA of the CDR3: TGTGCCAGCAGTTCGGGACTAGCTGACACCGGGGAGCTGTTTTTT. Amino acids: CASSSGLADTGELFF.

V gene TRBV7-6 combines with J gene TRBJ2-2, with D tentatively TRBD1 (5 bases). V lost 2 bases and J 6 bases, leaving 13 bases between the germline ends. In germline, CDR1 is SGHVS, CDR2 FNYEAQ. The CDR3 sequence is 15 residues long. The CDR3 spells CASSLRTGRSGELFF. The CDR3 DNA is TGTGCCAGCAGCTTAAGAACAGGACGGTCCGGGGAGCTGTTTTTT.

The chain has TRBV7-9 and TRBJ2-3; a possible D gene is TRBD2 (5 bases). The CDR3 length is 14 residues. Germline V CDR1 and CDR2: SEHNR, FQNEAQ (reference sequence). Trimming stripped 1 base from V and 3 bases from J, with 8 bases between. The CDR3 is CASSLVSATDTQYF. CDR3 DNA sequence: TGTGCCAGCAGCTTAGTTAGCGCGACAGATACGCAGTATTTT.

The chain couples TRBV7-9 to TRBJ1-1; 8 nucleotides match TRBD1. CDR1 and CDR2 from the germline V gene are SEHNR and FQNEAQ (reference sequence). CDR3 length: 15 residues. J gave up 6 bases and V 5 bases, and 11 bases lay outside the gene matches. CDR3 sequence: CASSPSGQGLAEAFF. CDR3 in DNA: TGTGCCAGCAGCCCAAGCGGACAGGGCTTGGCTGAAGCTTTCTTT.

This clone was seen more than once but under ten times. V usage is TRBV4-3 and J usage is TRBJ1-2, with D hard to call. The germline gives CDR1 LGHNA, CDR2 YSLEER. Trimming stripped 4 bases from V and 1 base from J, with 10 bases between. The length of the CDR3 is 14 residues. The chain's CDR3 is CASSPDFVNYGYTF. CDR3 bases: TGCGCCAGCAGCCCCGACTTCGTTAACTATGGCTACACCTTC.

The CDR3 DNA sequence: TGTGCCAGCAGTTCGGGCAGGGACATTGAAGCTTTCTTT. Translation: CASSSGRDIEAFF. The chain employs TRBV6-6 and TRBJ1-1, with D perhaps matching TRBD1 (6 bases). The germline V gene has CDR1 MNHNY and CDR2 SVGAGI (reference sequence). The CDR3 spans 13 residues. V was clipped by 4 bases and J by 7 bases, with 13 bases between them.

This clone was detected only once. CDR3 nucleotide sequence: TGTGCCAGCAGTGAAGCGGGAGCTGGGGCCAACGTCCTGACTTTC. Residues: CASSEAGAGANVLTF. This chain joins TRBV6-1 and TRBJ2-6; D is possibly TRBD2 (5 bases). V lost 0 bases to trimming and J lost 2 bases, with 5 bases between them. Germline CDR1 MNHNS, CDR2 SASEGT. This CDR3 spans 15 amino acids.